Listed here are 3 T cell receptor beta chains from one sample, sequenced in a study of T-cell reconstitution after alpha-beta-depleted transplantation in children. Unique molecular identifiers were incorporated during preparation of the TCRbeta library. TCRdb redid the calling of the PCR reads with MiXCR, one entry per CDR3 protein. The sample consists of 200,000 to 250,000 distinct CDR3 sequences, approximately 11% of them appearing once. The material was PBMCs, obtained before TCRalphabeta/CD19-depleted stem cell transplant. The receptors shown here come from a child in the first two years of life with acute myeloid leukemia, due to receive a stem cell transplant.

CDR3 bases: TGTGCCACCGCGCCCGGGACTAGCGGCTACAATGAGCAGTTCTTC. As protein: CATAPGTSGYNEQFF. The chain has TRBV5-5 and TRBJ2-1; 11 bases line up with TRBD2. The CDR3 is made up of 15 amino acids. Per the germline V gene, CDR1 is SGHKS and CDR2 is YYEKEE (reference sequence). After removal of 9 bases from V and 3 bases from J, the junction contained 8 bases not matched to a gene.

This clonotype was counted at least ten times. V is TRBV29-1 and J is TRBJ2-5; a possible D gene is TRBD2 (5 bases). The V gene's germline CDR1 is SQVTM and CDR2 ANQGSEA. Between the trimmed V and J ends, which lost 7 bases and 2 bases, there was a span of 11 bases. This CDR3 contains 12 residues. CDR3 loop: CSAGIVQETQYF. The CDR3 DNA follows: TGCAGCGCCGGGATCGTACAAGAGACCCAGTACTTC.

This clonotype was picked up many times. The chain employs TRBV7-2 and TRBJ2-1, with TRBD2 identical over 9 bases. V dropped 5 bases and J dropped 9; count of bases not matched to a gene: 8. Germline loops: CDR1 SGHTA, CDR2 FQGNSA. The CDR3 length is 14 residues. CDR3 protein: CASSASGTKGEQFF. CDR3 in DNA: TGTGCCAGCAGCGCTAGCGGGACCAAGGGTGAGCAGTTCTTC.